These T cell receptor beta chains were read from a single sample in a study of T cells in Graves' hyperthyroidism and ophthalmopathy. TCRdb independently ran MiXCR on the multiplex PCR reads; one entry per CDR3 protein. The data contain approximately 400,000 distinct CDR3 sequences, more than 15% of them seen just once; the ten biggest clones take up 28%. The sample was blood. The receptor source for this set is a woman between 18 and 29 years old with Graves' hyperthyroidism that later progressed to Graves' ophthalmopathy. The CDR3 runs from the conserved cysteine through the conserved F or W. The D gene is left open where the match is weak. Clone size appears in some rows only: once, few, many, or a class for an expanded clone.

v_call	j_call	clone_size	d_call	cdr3_aa	cdr3_nt
TRBV13	TRBJ2-2	many	TRBD2	CASSSQGLAGGPHGELFF	TGTGCCAGCAGCTCGCAGGGACTAGCGGGAGGGCCTCACGGGGAGCTGTTTTTT
TRBV6-6	TRBJ2-1	many	TRBD2	CASSYQGLAGGPDNEQFF	TGTGCCAGCAGTTACCAAGGACTAGCGGGAGGGCCGGACAATGAGCAGTTCTTC
TRBV20-1	TRBJ1-5	many	-	CSARDVGGNQPQHF	TGCAGTGCTAGAGATGTGGGGGGCAATCAGCCCCAGCATTTT
TRBV20-1	TRBJ2-5	-	-	CSRLQGKTQYF	TGCAGTCGGTTGCAGGGGAAGACCCAGTACTTC
TRBV7-8	TRBJ1-5	many	-	CASSSSGGRSNQPQHF	TGTGCCAGCAGCTCTTCCGGGGGGCGAAGCAATCAGCCCCAGCATTTT
TRBV28	TRBJ2-7	-	TRBD2	CASSLRLAGVGQYF	TGTGCCAGCAGTTTACGACTAGCGGGAGTCGGGCAGTACTTC
TRBV24-1	TRBJ1-2	many	-	CATSDTDRSGYTF	TGTGCCACCAGTGATACGGACAGATCTGGCTACACCTTC
TRBV11-2	TRBJ2-3	many	-	CASSLVGPLNTQYF	TGTGCCAGCAGCTTAGTCGGGCCGTTAAATACGCAGTATTTT
TRBV11-2	TRBJ2-1	many	-	CASSLRQTTYNEQFF	TGTGCCAGCAGCTTAAGACAGACAACCTACAATGAGCAGTTCTTC
TRBV7-9	TRBJ2-3	many	-	CASSGARDPLADTQYF	TGTGCCAGCAGCGGGGCCCGGGACCCCTTGGCCGATACGCAGTATTTT
TRBV28	TRBJ1-2	many	-	CASSPKNYGYTF	TGTGCCAGCAGCCCCAAGAACTATGGCTACACCTTC
TRBV20-1	TRBJ2-7	many	-	CSARDDYEQYF	TGCAGTGCTAGAGATGACTACGAGCAGTACTTC
TRBV10-3	TRBJ1-5	-	-	CAISENNQPQHF	TGTGCCATCAGTGAGAACAATCAGCCCCAGCATTTT
TRBV5-6	TRBJ2-7	-	-	CASSWGGTGYEQYF	TGTGCCAGCAGCTGGGGAGGGACAGGCTACGAGCAGTACTTC
TRBV6-2/TRBV6-3	TRBJ2-7	many	-	CASSYSIGSYEQYF	TGTGCCAGCAGTTACTCGATAGGATCCTACGAGCAGTACTTC
TRBV20-1	TRBJ1-6	few	-	CSARVNSPLHF	TGCAGTGCTAGGGTTAATTCACCCCTCCACTTT
TRBV20-1	TRBJ2-5	-	TRBD1	CSARDRGSVGQETQYF	TGCAGTGCTCGGGACAGGGGCTCTGTTGGGCAAGAGACCCAGTACTTC
TRBV9	TRBJ2-3	-	-	CASSAVRGGSGFPSTDTQYF	TGTGCCAGCAGCGCCGTAAGGGGGGGTAGCGGGTTTCCTAGCACAGATACGCAGTATTTT
TRBV11-2	TRBJ2-7	many	-	CASSLDGKGAGGQYF	TGTGCCAGCAGCTTAGATGGAAAGGGGGCCGGGGGGCAGTACTTC
TRBV4-2	TRBJ2-3	few	-	CASSHLDPPLDTQYF	TGTGCCAGCAGCCATCTCGACCCCCCCCTGGATACGCAGTATTTT
TRBV28	TRBJ2-3	many	-	CASSLLSDTQYF	TGTGCCAGCAGTTTACTGTCCGATACGCAGTATTTT
TRBV27	TRBJ1-2	few	TRBD1	CASRSTGGELYGYTF	TGTGCCAGCAGATCTACAGGGGGCGAGCTCTATGGCTACACCTTC
TRBV6-6	TRBJ2-3	many	-	CASSYGGGGDTQYF	TGTGCCAGCAGTTACGGAGGGGGGGGAGATACGCAGTATTTT
TRBV3-1	TRBJ1-3	-	-	CASSQGRVDGNTIYF	TGTGCCAGCAGCCAAGGTCGGGTTGATGGAAACACCATATATTTT
TRBV7-9	TRBJ1-1	many	-	CASSVEARKAFF	TGTGCCAGCAGCGTCGAAGCCAGGAAAGCTTTCTTT
TRBV6-1	TRBJ2-5	many	-	CASRYGQLQTQYF	TGTGCCAGCAGATATGGACAGTTACAGACCCAGTACTTC
TRBV28	TRBJ2-2	-	-	CASSTPKAGELFF	TGTGCCAGCAGCACCCCGAAGGCCGGGGAGCTGTTTTTT
TRBV5-1	TRBJ2-5	-	-	CASSLAVGEAETQYF	TGCGCCAGCAGCTTGGCTGTGGGAGAAGCGGAGACCCAGTACTTC
TRBV5-5	TRBJ2-5	many	-	CASSLGQGAQETQYF	TGTGCCAGCAGCCTCGGGCAGGGTGCCCAAGAGACCCAGTACTTC
TRBV3-1	TRBJ2-1	-	-	CASSRGFGTTPGEQFF	TGTGCCAGCAGCCGAGGTTTCGGGACAACCCCAGGCGAGCAGTTCTTC
TRBV6-2/TRBV6-3	TRBJ2-3	many	TRBD2	CASSYSGPSGRESDTQYF	TGTGCCAGCAGTTACTCGGGGCCTAGCGGGAGGGAGTCAGATACGCAGTATTTT
TRBV28	TRBJ2-3	few	TRBD2	CASRQRLAGDTQYF	TGTGCCAGCAGACAAAGACTAGCGGGGGATACGCAGTATTTT
TRBV2	TRBJ1-4	few	-	CVSNGGRRDEKLFF	TGTGTTTCAAATGGCGGGCGCCGGGATGAAAAACTGTTTTTT
TRBV20-1	TRBJ2-3	few	-	CSARSPGGGTDTQYF	TGCAGTGCTAGATCGCCAGGAGGCGGCACAGATACGCAGTATTTT
TRBV28	TRBJ2-7	many	-	CASGFGGPLSYEQYF	TGTGCCAGCGGCTTTGGGGGTCCTCTATCCTACGAGCAGTACTTC
TRBV28	TRBJ1-5	-	TRBD1	CASTQSGTGYQPQHF	TGTGCCAGCACCCAGTCCGGGACAGGGTATCAGCCCCAGCATTTT
TRBV27	TRBJ2-7	few	TRBD1	CASSRDRDRTYEQYF	TGTGCCAGCTCCCGAGACCGGGACAGAACCTACGAGCAGTACTTC
TRBV5-6	TRBJ1-6	few	TRBD1	CASSVLRDRGNSPLHF	TGTGCCAGCAGCGTGTTGAGAGACAGGGGTAATTCACCCCTCCACTTT
TRBV27	TRBJ1-4	many	TRBD1	CASSVGQGARKLFF	TGTGCCAGCAGTGTGGGACAGGGGGCGCGAAAACTGTTTTTT
TRBV7-2	TRBJ2-3	many	-	CASSHTDTQYF	TGTGCCAGCAGTCACACAGATACGCAGTATTTT
TRBV7-9	TRBJ2-5	-	-	CASSEGGQETQYF	TGTGCCAGCAGCGAGGGGGGCCAAGAGACCCAGTACTTC
TRBV9	TRBJ2-2	many	-	CASSVALTRRAGELFF	TGTGCCAGCAGCGTAGCTTTAACTAGACGGGCCGGGGAGCTGTTTTTT
TRBV27	TRBJ1-2	few	TRBD1	CANSSTGSAYGYTF	TGTGCCAACAGTTCGACAGGGTCGGCCTATGGCTACACCTTC
TRBV27	TRBJ2-3	many	-	CASWTKDTQYF	TGTGCCAGTTGGACTAAAGATACGCAGTATTTT
TRBV11-2	TRBJ2-7	-	TRBD1	CASSLWTGRTYEQYF	TGTGCCAGCAGCCTTTGGACAGGGCGAACCTACGAGCAGTACTTC
TRBV9	TRBJ1-2	-	-	CASSAPGFGYTF	TGTGCCAGCAGCGCACCGGGGTTCGGCTACACCTTC
TRBV6-2/TRBV6-3	TRBJ2-1	many	-	CASSYSAGVGEQFF	TGTGCCAGCAGTTACTCGGCAGGGGTTGGTGAGCAGTTCTTC
TRBV27	TRBJ2-1	-	TRBD2	CASSSSGSPTNEQFF	TGTGCCAGCAGCTCTAGCGGGAGTCCTACCAATGAGCAGTTCTTC
TRBV3-1	TRBJ2-3	few	-	CASSQAQGADTQYF	TGTGCCAGCAGCCAAGCGCAAGGGGCAGATACGCAGTATTTT
TRBV28	TRBJ1-5	many	TRBD1	CASSLPSTGLNQPQHF	TGTGCCAGCAGCCTTCCATCGACAGGGCTCAATCAGCCCCAGCATTTT
TRBV28	TRBJ2-7	many	-	CASRAMGGYEQYF	TGTGCCAGCAGGGCTATGGGCGGCTACGAGCAGTACTTC
TRBV7-9	TRBJ2-1	-	TRBD2	CASSLIATSDSSYNEQFF	TGTGCCAGCAGCTTAATTGCGACTAGCGATAGCTCCTACAATGAGCAGTTCTTC